The source of this T cell receptor beta chain is a study of T cell responses to AZD1222 COVID-19 vaccine. Study-level points and caveats: Two AZD1222 doses significantly raised spike-specific TCR breadth and depth over controls.

Regarding this clone: Its target is not known.

The data were produced by immunoSEQ multiplex PCR, yet TCRdb's version contains in-frame clones alone and is incomplete. Of about 130,000 clones in the sample, roughly 86% were seen once. This receptor was obtained from an adult in good health. The sample here was peripheral blood, taken on day 0 of AZD1222 vaccination.

The CDR3 DNA follows: TGTGCCAGCTCACCCGCCAGGGTCCGCCAGCTAAGGGGCTACACCTTC. As protein: CASSPARVRQLRGYTF. This chain links TRBV18 with TRBJ1-2; a possible D gene is TRBD1 (5 bases). The CDR3 is 16 residues long. V shed 3 bases and J shed 8 bases, with 22 bases lying between them. Germline CDR1 reads KGHSH; CDR2 reads LQKENI.